A selection of T cell receptor beta chains follows, all from one sample in a study of T cell repertoires in cytomegalovirus infection. The antigens of these receptors remain unknown. MiXCR, run by TCRdb on the reads, gives a single entry per CDR3 protein. The profile covers tens of thousands of distinct CDR3 sequences, with about 29% appearing a single time and about 60% taken by the ten largest. Sequenced here: CD8+ T cells from cultured PBMCs, sampled from culture after CMV antigen stimulation. The origin of the receptors is a human donor in good health (CMV status not recorded). Some clones in this sample may be carry-over from other donors' samples. Each CDR3 is given with its conserved first and last residue. The D gene is left open where the match is weak. Not all rows give a size; the values are once, few, many and, for expanded clones, a class.

v_gene: TRBV28; abundance: NA; j_gene: TRBJ2-7; d_gene: TRBD2; CDR3aa: CASSPRGGVPYEQYF; CDR3nt: TGTGCCAGCAGTCCTCGGGGGGGGGTGCCCTACGAGCAGTACTTC
v_gene: TRBV4-1; abundance: few; j_gene: TRBJ2-2; d_gene: NA; CDR3aa: CASSQDHGELFF; CDR3nt: TGCGCCAGCAGCCAAGATCACGGGGAGCTGTTTTTT
v_gene: TRBV6-4; abundance: many; j_gene: TRBJ2-2; d_gene: NA; CDR3aa: CASSESPEGNTGELFF; CDR3nt: TGTGCCAGCAGCGAAAGCCCGGAGGGGAACACCGGGGAGCTGTTTTTT
v_gene: TRBV4-2; abundance: NA; j_gene: TRBJ2-7; d_gene: NA; CDR3aa: CASSRLSGGQSYEQYF; CDR3nt: TGTGCCAGCAGCCGACTCAGCGGGGGACAGTCCTACGAGCAGTACTTC
v_gene: TRBV4-2; abundance: NA; j_gene: TRBJ2-3; d_gene: TRBD2; CDR3aa: CASSQEGTSGGPTDTQYF; CDR3nt: TGTGCCAGCAGCCAAGAAGGGACTAGCGGGGGGCCCACAGATACGCAGTATTTT
v_gene: TRBV6-4; abundance: NA; j_gene: TRBJ2-3; d_gene: TRBD2; CDR3aa: CASSDRGETDTQYF; CDR3nt: TGTGCCAGCAGTGACCGGGGGGAAACAGATACGCAGTATTTT
v_gene: TRBV7-8; abundance: many; j_gene: TRBJ2-7; d_gene: NA; CDR3aa: CASSPTGGGYEQYF; CDR3nt: TGTGCCAGCAGCCCAACTGGGGGAGGCTACGAGCAGTACTTC
v_gene: TRBV4-1; abundance: many; j_gene: TRBJ2-5; d_gene: NA; CDR3aa: CASSQDPSGGAGETQYF; CDR3nt: TGCGCCAGCAGCCAAGATCCCTCTGGGGGGGCCGGAGAGACCCAGTACTTC
v_gene: TRBV7-3; abundance: few; j_gene: TRBJ2-2; d_gene: NA; CDR3aa: CASSLTQGRTGELFF; CDR3nt: TGTGCCAGCAGCTTAACCCAGGGACGCACCGGGGAGCTGTTTTTT
v_gene: TRBV10-1; abundance: NA; j_gene: TRBJ2-1; d_gene: NA; CDR3aa: CASSEGSAPYNEQFF; CDR3nt: TGCGCCAGCAGTGAGGGCAGTGCCCCCTACAATGAGCAGTTCTTC
v_gene: TRBV29-1; abundance: NA; j_gene: TRBJ2-3; d_gene: TRBD1; CDR3aa: CSVDGLKQGDRFLPDTQYF; CDR3nt: TGCAGCGTTGACGGGCTTAAACAGGGGGACAGGTTCCTTCCAGATACGCAGTATTTT
v_gene: TRBV20-1; abundance: NA; j_gene: TRBJ2-3; d_gene: TRBD2; CDR3aa: CSASTLRLAGGPNTDTQYF; CDR3nt: TGCAGTGCTAGTACTTTACGACTAGCGGGAGGACCTAACACAGATACGCAGTATTTT
v_gene: TRBV27; abundance: once; j_gene: TRBJ2-1; d_gene: NA; CDR3aa: CASSLWGDYNEQFF; CDR3nt: TGTGCCAGCAGTTTATGGGGGGACTACAATGAGCAGTTCTTC
v_gene: TRBV7-2; abundance: many; j_gene: TRBJ1-4; d_gene: NA; CDR3aa: CASSLGPVSGEKLFF; CDR3nt: TGTGCCAGCAGCTTAGGCCCCGTTTCGGGTGAAAAACTGTTTTTT
v_gene: TRBV7-2; abundance: NA; j_gene: TRBJ2-1; d_gene: NA; CDR3aa: CVSSKSPVSSYNEQFF; CDR3nt: TGTGTCAGCAGCAAATCGCCAGTCAGCTCCTACAATGAGCAGTTCTTC
v_gene: TRBV14; abundance: few; j_gene: TRBJ1-1; d_gene: NA; CDR3aa: CASSGTAGLPEAFF; CDR3nt: TGTGCCAGCAGCGGAACTGCAGGGCTTCCTGAAGCTTTCTTT
v_gene: TRBV2; abundance: NA; j_gene: TRBJ1-6; d_gene: NA; CDR3aa: CASSERGLNSPLHF; CDR3nt: TGTGCCAGCAGTGAAAGGGGACTAAATTCACCCCTCCACTTT
v_gene: TRBV5-6; abundance: few; j_gene: TRBJ2-5; d_gene: NA; CDR3aa: CASSTDSPETQYF; CDR3nt: TGTGCCAGCAGCACGGACAGTCCAGAGACCCAGTACTTC
v_gene: TRBV12-3/TRBV12-4; abundance: many; j_gene: TRBJ2-7; d_gene: NA; CDR3aa: CASSSAYEQYF; CDR3nt: TGTGCCAGCAGTTCGGCTTACGAGCAGTACTTC
v_gene: TRBV7-8; abundance: few; j_gene: TRBJ2-1; d_gene: TRBD2; CDR3aa: CASSLEGGWREREFF; CDR3nt: TGTGCCAGCAGCTTAGAGGGTGGGTGGCGGGAGCGTGAGTTCTTC
v_gene: TRBV19; abundance: many; j_gene: TRBJ1-6; d_gene: NA; CDR3aa: CASTLGGANSPLHF; CDR3nt: TGTGCCAGTACCCTGGGGGGGGCGAATTCACCCCTCCACTTT
v_gene: TRBV27; abundance: NA; j_gene: TRBJ1-2; d_gene: NA; CDR3aa: CASSLSPRGYGYTF; CDR3nt: TGTGCCAGCAGTTTATCGCCCAGGGGCTATGGCTACACCTTC